The T cell receptor (beta chain) described here comes from a study of CD8 T cells in Susac syndrome. Roughly 0.45 to 1 ug RNA was reverse transcribed with random hexamers. The method of amplification for TCR beta CDR3 was immunoSEQ multiplex PCR, covering 54 Vbeta and 13 Jbeta. Each CDR3 protein is one row after TCRdb ran MiXCR on the immunoSEQ multiplex PCR reads. The sample yields about 160,000 distinct CDR3 sequences, about 91% seen once. CD8+ and CD4+ T cells from blood underwent TCR beta sequencing. The CD8+ and CD4+ T cells were negatively isolated, with the TEMRA cells enriched by FACS. The CDR3 spans 14 residues. Germline CDR1 MNHEY, CDR2 SVGAGI. With 6 bases removed from V and 0 bases from J, the gap between germline ends came to 10 bases. This clonotype was seen just once. The target antigen is unknown. The study, taken as a whole, reports: In its TCR sequencing and HLA analysis, the study acknowledged that the number of individuals was relatively small.

The sequenced material came from CD4+ T cells from PBMCs. The chain has TRBV6-5 and TRBJ2-3; possibly TRBD2 for D (6 bases). This receptor was identified in a human donor in good health. The CDR3 loop reads CASRGTFSTDTQYF. In nucleotides, the CDR3 is TGTGCCAGCAGGGGGACTTTCAGCACAGATACGCAGTATTTT.